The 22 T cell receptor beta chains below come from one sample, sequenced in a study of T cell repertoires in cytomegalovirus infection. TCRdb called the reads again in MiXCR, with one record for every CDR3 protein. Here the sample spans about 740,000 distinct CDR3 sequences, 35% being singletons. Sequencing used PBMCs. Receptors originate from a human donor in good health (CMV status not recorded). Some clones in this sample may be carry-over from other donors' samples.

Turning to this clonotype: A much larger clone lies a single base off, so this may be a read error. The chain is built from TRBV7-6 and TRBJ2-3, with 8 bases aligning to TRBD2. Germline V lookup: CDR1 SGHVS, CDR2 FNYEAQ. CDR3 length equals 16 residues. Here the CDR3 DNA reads TGTGCTAGCAGCTTAGGGGCGGGGGGCAGCACAGATACGCAGTGTTTT. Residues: CASSLGAGGSTDTQCF. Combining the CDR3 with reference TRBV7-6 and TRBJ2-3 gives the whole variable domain GAGVSQSPRYKVTKRGQDVALRCDPISGHVSLYWYRQALGQGPEFLTYFNYEAQQDKSGLPNDRFSAERPEGSISTLTIQRTEQRDSAMYRCASSLGAGGSTDTQCFGPGTRLTVL.

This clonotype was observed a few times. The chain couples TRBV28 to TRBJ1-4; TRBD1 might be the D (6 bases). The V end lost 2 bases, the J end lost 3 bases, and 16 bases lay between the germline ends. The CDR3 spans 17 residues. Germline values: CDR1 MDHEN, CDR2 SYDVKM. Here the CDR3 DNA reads TGTGCCAGCAGTTTAAGGGGGAGAGGAGGGTCTAATGAAAAACTGTTTTTT. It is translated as CASSLRGRGGSNEKLFF. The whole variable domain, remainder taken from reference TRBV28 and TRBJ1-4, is DVKVTQSSRYLVKRTGEKVFLECVQDMDHENMFWYRQDPGLGLRLIYFSYDVKMKEKGDIPEGYSVSREKKERFSLILESASTNQTSMYLCASSLRGRGGSNEKLFFGSGTQLSVL.

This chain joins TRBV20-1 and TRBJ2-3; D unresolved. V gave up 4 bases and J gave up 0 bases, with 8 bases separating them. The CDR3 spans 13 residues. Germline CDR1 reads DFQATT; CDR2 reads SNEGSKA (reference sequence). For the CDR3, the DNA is TGCAGTGCTAATCCGACTAGCACAGATACGCAGTATTTT. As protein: CSANPTSTDTQYF.

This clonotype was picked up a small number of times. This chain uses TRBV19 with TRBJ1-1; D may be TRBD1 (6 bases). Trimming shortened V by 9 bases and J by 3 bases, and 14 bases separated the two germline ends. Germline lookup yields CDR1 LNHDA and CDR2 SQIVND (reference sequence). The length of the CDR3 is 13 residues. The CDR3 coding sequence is TGTGCCAGCACAGGGTCGCGGTACACTGAAGCTTTCTTT. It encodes CASTGSRYTEAFF. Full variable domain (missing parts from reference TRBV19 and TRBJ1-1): DGGITQSPKYLFRKEGQNVTLSCEQNLNHDAMYWYRQDPGQGLRLIYYSQIVNDFQKGDIAEGYSVSREKKESFPLTVTSAQKNPTAFYLCASTGSRYTEAFFGQGTRLTVV.

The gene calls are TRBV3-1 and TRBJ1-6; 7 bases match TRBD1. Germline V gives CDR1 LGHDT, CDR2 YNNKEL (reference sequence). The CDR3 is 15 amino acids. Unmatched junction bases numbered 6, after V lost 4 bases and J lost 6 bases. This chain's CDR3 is CASSRFGTANSPLHF. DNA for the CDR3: TGTGCCAGCAGCCGTTTCGGGACAGCTAATTCACCCCTCCACTTT.

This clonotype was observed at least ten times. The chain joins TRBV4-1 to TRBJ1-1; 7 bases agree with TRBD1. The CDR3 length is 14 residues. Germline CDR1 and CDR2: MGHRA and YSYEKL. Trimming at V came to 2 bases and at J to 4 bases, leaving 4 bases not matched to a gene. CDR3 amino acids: CASSQSGQVTEAFF. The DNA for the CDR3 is TGCGCCAGCAGCCAATCCGGACAGGTCACTGAAGCTTTCTTT.

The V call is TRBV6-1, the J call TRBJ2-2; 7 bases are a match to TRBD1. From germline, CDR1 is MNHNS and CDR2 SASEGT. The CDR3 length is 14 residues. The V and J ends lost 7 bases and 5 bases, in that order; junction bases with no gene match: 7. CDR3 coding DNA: TGTGCCAGCACTCCGAGGGGGCCTACCGGGGAGCTGTTTTTT. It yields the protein CASTPRGPTGELFF.

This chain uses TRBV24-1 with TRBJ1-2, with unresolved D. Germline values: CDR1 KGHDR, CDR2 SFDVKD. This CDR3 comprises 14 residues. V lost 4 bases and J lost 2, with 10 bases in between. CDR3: CATSDDTLNYGYTF. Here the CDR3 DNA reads TGTGCCACCAGTGACGATACCCTCAACTATGGCTACACCTTC.

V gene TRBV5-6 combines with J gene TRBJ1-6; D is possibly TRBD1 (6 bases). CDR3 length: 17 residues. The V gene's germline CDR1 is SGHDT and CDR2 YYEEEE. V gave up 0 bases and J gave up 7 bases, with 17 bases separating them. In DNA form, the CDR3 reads TGTGCCAGCAGCTTGGTTTGGGGGGCTCCCGACAATTCACCCCTCCACTTT. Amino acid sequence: CASSLVWGAPDNSPLHF. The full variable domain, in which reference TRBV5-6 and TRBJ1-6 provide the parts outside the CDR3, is DAGVTQSPTHLIKTRGQQVTLRCSPKSGHDTVSWYQQALGQGPQFIFQYYEEEERQRGNFPDRFSGHQFPNYSSELNVNALLLGDSALYLCASSLVWGAPDNSPLHFGNGTRLTVT.

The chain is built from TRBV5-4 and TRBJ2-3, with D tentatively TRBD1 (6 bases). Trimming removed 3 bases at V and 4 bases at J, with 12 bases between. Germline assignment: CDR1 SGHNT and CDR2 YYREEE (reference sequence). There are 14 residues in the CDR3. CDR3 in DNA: TGTGCCAGCAGCTCGACAGGTATTGCAGATACGCAGTATTTT. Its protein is CASSSTGIADTQYF.

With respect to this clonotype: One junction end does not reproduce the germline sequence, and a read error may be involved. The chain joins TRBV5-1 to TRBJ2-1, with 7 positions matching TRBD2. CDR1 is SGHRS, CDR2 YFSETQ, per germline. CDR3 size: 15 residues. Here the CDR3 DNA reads TGCGACAGCAGCCCCAGCGGGGTCTCCTACAATGAGCAGTTCTTC. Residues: CDSSPSGVSYNEQFF.

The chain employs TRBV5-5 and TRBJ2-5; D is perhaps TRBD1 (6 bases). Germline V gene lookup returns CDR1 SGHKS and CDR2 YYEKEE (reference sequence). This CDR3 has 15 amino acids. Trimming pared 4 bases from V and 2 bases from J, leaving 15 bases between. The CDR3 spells CASSRDHDRQETQYF. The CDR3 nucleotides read TGTGCCAGCAGCAGGGACCATGACAGGCAAGAGACCCAGTACTTC.

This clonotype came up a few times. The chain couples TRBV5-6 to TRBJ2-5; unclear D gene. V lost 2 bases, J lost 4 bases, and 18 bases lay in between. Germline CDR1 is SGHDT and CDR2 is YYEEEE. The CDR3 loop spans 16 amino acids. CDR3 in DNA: TGTGCCAGCAGCTTAGAATCACATAGCTTGTCAGAGACCCAGTACTTC. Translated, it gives CASSLESHSLSETQYF.

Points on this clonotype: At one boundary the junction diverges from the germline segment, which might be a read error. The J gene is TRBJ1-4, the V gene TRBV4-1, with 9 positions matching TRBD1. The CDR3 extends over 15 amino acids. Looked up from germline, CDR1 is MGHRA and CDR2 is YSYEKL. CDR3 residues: CSSSQTRDRELKLFF. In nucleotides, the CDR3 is TGCTCCAGCAGCCAAACCCGGGACAGGGAACTAAAACTGTTTTTT.

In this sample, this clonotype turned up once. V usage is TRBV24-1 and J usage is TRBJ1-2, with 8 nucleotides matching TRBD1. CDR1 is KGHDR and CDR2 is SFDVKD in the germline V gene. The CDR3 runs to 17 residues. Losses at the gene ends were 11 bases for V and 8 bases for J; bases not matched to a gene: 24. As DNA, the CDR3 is TGTGCCAGCAGCCGCTTCCCCTCGGACAGGGTAGTGCGAGGCTACACCTTC. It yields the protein CASSRFPSDRVVRGYTF.

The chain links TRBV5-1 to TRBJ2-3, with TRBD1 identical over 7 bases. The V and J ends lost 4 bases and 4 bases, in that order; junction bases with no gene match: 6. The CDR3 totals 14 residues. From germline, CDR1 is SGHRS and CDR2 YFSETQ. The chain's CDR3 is CASSLQGRPDTQYF. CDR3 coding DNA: TGCGCCAGCAGCCTACAGGGGAGACCAGATACGCAGTATTTT.

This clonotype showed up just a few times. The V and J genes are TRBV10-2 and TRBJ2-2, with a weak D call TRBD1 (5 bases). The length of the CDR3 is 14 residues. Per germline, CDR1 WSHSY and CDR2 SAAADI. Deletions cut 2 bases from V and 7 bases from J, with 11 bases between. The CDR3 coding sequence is TGCGCCAGCAGTGAGACCAGGGTCGGCGGGGAGCTGTTTTTT. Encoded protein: CASSETRVGGELFF.

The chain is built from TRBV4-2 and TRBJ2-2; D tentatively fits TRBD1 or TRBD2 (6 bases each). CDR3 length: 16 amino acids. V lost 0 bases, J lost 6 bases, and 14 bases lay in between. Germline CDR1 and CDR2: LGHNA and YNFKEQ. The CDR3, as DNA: TGTGCCAGCAGCCAAGATCGTCGGGGGCGGCCCGGGGAGCTGTTTTTT. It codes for CASSQDRRGRPGELFF.

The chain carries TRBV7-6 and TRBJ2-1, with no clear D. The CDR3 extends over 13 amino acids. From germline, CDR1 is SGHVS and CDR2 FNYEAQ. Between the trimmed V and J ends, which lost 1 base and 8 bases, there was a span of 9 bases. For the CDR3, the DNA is TGTGCCAGCAGCTTAGTCAGGTGGGATGAGCAGTTCTTC. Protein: CASSLVRWDEQFF.

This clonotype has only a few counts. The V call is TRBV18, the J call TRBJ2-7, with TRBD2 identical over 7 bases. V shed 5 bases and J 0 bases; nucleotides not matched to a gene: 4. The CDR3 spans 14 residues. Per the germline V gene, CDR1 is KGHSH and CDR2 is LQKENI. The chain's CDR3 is CASSEAGSSYEQYF. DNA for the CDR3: TGTGCCAGCTCAGAAGCGGGGAGCTCCTACGAGCAGTACTTC.

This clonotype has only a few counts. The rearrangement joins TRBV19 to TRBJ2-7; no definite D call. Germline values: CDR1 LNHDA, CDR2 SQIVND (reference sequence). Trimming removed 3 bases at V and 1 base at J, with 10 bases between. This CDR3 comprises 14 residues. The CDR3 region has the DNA TGTGCCAGTAGTATCCTAGGACCTTCCTACGAGCAGTACTTC. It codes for CASSILGPSYEQYF.

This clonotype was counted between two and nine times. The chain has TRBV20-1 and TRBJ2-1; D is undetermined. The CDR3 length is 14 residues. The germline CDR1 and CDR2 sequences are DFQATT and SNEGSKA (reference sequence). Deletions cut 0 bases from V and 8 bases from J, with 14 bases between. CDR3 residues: CSARDSSSSHEQFF. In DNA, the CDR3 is TGCAGTGCTAGAGATTCCTCTAGTTCCCATGAGCAGTTCTTC.